This is a list of T cell receptor beta chains from one sample in a study of T cell repertoires in cytomegalovirus infection. TCRdb ran MiXCR on the reads and lists one entry per CDR3 protein. The data show 210,000 or so distinct CDR3 sequences, with approximately 7% seen just once and under 7% held by the top ten. Sequenced material: PBMCs. Every receptor here comes from a human donor in good health (CMV status not recorded). Some clones in this sample may be carry-over from other donors' samples. Each CDR3 is given with its conserved first and last residue. The D gene is left open where the match is weak. Rows give clone size only sometimes, using once, few, many, or a class for an expanded clone.

d_call	v_call	clone_size	j_call	cdr3_aa	cdr3_nt
.	TRBV12-5	many	TRBJ1-1	CASALGLTGVNTEAFF	TGTGCTAGTGCCCTAGGACTGACCGGGGTGAACACTGAAGCTTTCTTT
TRBD1	TRBV3-1	many	TRBJ1-2	CASSQDRGAPYGYTF	TGTGCCAGCAGCCAAGACAGGGGGGCTCCGTATGGCTACACCTTC
TRBD1	TRBV7-2	many	TRBJ1-6	CASSSDTGAPLHF	TGTGCCAGCAGCTCGGACACAGGGGCACCCCTCCACTTT
TRBD1	TRBV12-3/TRBV12-4	many	TRBJ1-1	CASRPVGGTGTEAFF	TGTGCCAGCAGGCCTGTTGGGGGGACAGGCACTGAAGCTTTCTTT
TRBD1	TRBV5-1	many	TRBJ2-7	CASSRLRGQGEDEQYF	TGCGCCAGCAGCCGACTCCGGGGACAGGGGGAGGACGAGCAGTACTTC
.	TRBV7-2	many	TRBJ2-7	CASSPDWNTGLEQYF	TGTGCCAGCAGCCCAGACTGGAACACCGGTCTCGAGCAGTACTTC
TRBD1	TRBV20-1	few	TRBJ2-1	CSAPPGTGKDNEQFF	TGCAGTGCCCCCCCGGGGACAGGGAAAGACAATGAGCAGTTCTTC
.	TRBV11-2	few	TRBJ2-5	CASSSSGAQDQYF	TGTGCCAGCAGCTCTTCGGGGGCGCAGGACCAGTACTTC
.	TRBV7-2	many	TRBJ1-6	CASSPRQESSPLHF	TGTGCCAGCAGTCCGAGACAGGAAAGTTCACCCCTCCACTTT
.	TRBV6-6	many	TRBJ2-6	CASTVGANVLTF	TGTGCCAGCACCGTAGGGGCCAACGTCCTGACTTTC
.	TRBV6-2/TRBV6-3	.	TRBJ1-3	CASRSGSGNTIYF	TGTGCCAGCAGATCGGGTTCTGGAAACACCATATATTTT
.	TRBV28	.	TRBJ1-6	CASSLSIEVSPLHF	TGTGCCAGCAGTCTGTCAATAGAGGTTTCACCCCTCCACTTT
TRBD1	TRBV4-3	.	TRBJ1-4	CASSFRGRGDEKLFF	TGCGCCAGCAGCTTTAGGGGGCGCGGGGATGAAAAACTGTTTTTT
TRBD1	TRBV7-9	many	TRBJ1-6	CASSSGTANNSPLHF	TGTGCCAGCAGCTCCGGGACAGCGAATAATTCACCCCTCCACTTT
.	TRBV3-1	many	TRBJ2-5	CASSQNDRTHETQYF	TGTGCCAGCAGCCAAAATGACAGGACCCATGAGACCCAGTACTTC
TRBD2	TRBV19	many	TRBJ2-2	CASSITSGGTGGELFF	TGTGCCAGTAGTATTACCAGCGGGGGGACCGGCGGGGAGCTGTTTTTT
.	TRBV7-8	many	TRBJ1-2	CASSPRTGLDGYTF	TGTGCCAGCAGCCCCCGGACCGGACTAGATGGCTACACCTTC
TRBD2	TRBV6-5	many	TRBJ2-1	CASRQGTSGPNEQFF	TGTGCCAGCAGGCAAGGGACTAGCGGGCCCAATGAGCAGTTCTTC
.	TRBV2	many	TRBJ2-5	CASSVSETQYF	TGTGCCAGCAGTGTTTCAGAGACCCAGTACTTC
.	TRBV7-2	.	TRBJ2-7	CASSLASPKNYEQYF	TGTGCCAGCAGCTTAGCGAGCCCTAAAAATTACGAGCAGTACTTC
.	TRBV7-2	many	TRBJ1-1	CASRRDENTEAFF	TGTGCCAGCCGCAGGGATGAGAACACTGAAGCTTTCTTT
.	TRBV20-1	many	TRBJ2-5	CSARGGIETQYF	TGCAGTGCTAGAGGAGGTATAGAGACCCAGTACTTC
.	TRBV7-2	many	TRBJ2-7	CASSYTGSYEQYF	TGTGCCAGCAGCTACACAGGATCCTACGAGCAGTACTTC
TRBD2	TRBV7-2	many	TRBJ2-7	CASSHIGAGGQSYEQYF	TGTGCCAGCAGCCACATCGGAGCGGGGGGGCAGTCCTACGAGCAGTACTTC
.	TRBV20-1	many	TRBJ2-2	CSASRQAVAGELFF	TGCAGTGCTAGTCGCCAAGCGGTGGCCGGGGAGCTGTTTTTT
.	TRBV7-2	many	TRBJ2-7	CASSFDREQYF	TGTGCCAGCAGCTTTGATCGCGAGCAGTACTTC
.	TRBV28	many	TRBJ1-1	CASSYSGTGMNTEAFF	TGTGCCAGCAGTTACTCCGGGACGGGCATGAACACTGAAGCTTTCTTT
.	TRBV11-3	many	TRBJ2-6	CASSLGQPGANVLTF	TGTGCCAGCAGCTTAGGGCAGCCCGGGGCCAACGTCCTGACTTTC
.	TRBV29-1	many	TRBJ2-7	CSVEGNGGLMDEQYF	TGCAGCGTTGAAGGCAACGGAGGGTTAATGGACGAGCAGTACTTC
.	TRBV6-2/TRBV6-3	many	TRBJ1-5	CASSWLVSNQPQHF	TGTGCCAGCAGTTGGCTGGTCAGCAATCAGCCCCAGCATTTT
TRBD2	TRBV12-3/TRBV12-4	few	TRBJ2-2	CASSGLAGSTGELFF	TGTGCCAGCAGTGGACTAGCGGGGAGCACCGGGGAGCTGTTTTTT
TRBD1	TRBV12-3/TRBV12-4	many	TRBJ1-5	CASRSGQGLNQPQHF	TGTGCCAGCAGGTCAGGACAGGGCCTAAATCAGCCCCAGCATTTT
TRBD2	TRBV9	many	TRBJ2-1	CASSGLANEQFF	TGTGCCAGCAGCGGACTAGCCAATGAGCAGTTCTTC
.	TRBV7-9	many	TRBJ2-1	CASSSFRGSGEQFF	TGTGCCAGCAGCTCCTTTAGGGGGTCTGGTGAGCAGTTCTTC
.	TRBV7-2	many	TRBJ2-3	CASRVADTQYF	TGTGCCAGCAGGGTGGCAGATACGCAGTATTTT
.	TRBV7-6	many	TRBJ2-1	CASSSSLGGNEQFF	TGTGCCAGCAGCTCCTCCTTAGGGGGGAATGAGCAGTTCTTC
TRBD1	TRBV6-2/TRBV6-3	many	TRBJ1-4	CASRHDYGQGGEKLFF	TGTGCCAGCAGACACGACTACGGACAGGGTGGTGAAAAACTGTTTTTT
.	TRBV7-6	medium-sized	TRBJ2-5	CASSLAKGLSGTQYF	TGTGCCAGCAGCTTAGCGAAGGGCCTTAGTGGGACCCAGTACTTC
.	TRBV29-1	many	TRBJ2-7	CSVQKGQTSYEQYF	TGCAGCGTCCAAAAGGGACAAACCTCCTACGAGCAGTACTTC
.	TRBV5-1	many	TRBJ1-1	CASSPEGTSYTEAFF	TGCGCCAGCAGCCCAGAAGGGACATCCTACACTGAAGCTTTCTTT
.	TRBV7-2	many	TRBJ1-2	CASSSRQLYGYTF	TGTGCCAGCAGCTCCCGACAGCTCTATGGCTACACCTTC
.	TRBV6-5	many	TRBJ1-1	CASSYFGNYTEAFF	TGTGCCAGCAGTTACTTCGGCAATTACACTGAAGCTTTCTTT
TRBD1	TRBV20-1	many	TRBJ2-7	CSARADRGPKQYF	TGCAGTGCTAGAGCGGACAGGGGGCCCAAGCAGTACTTC
.	TRBV6-2/TRBV6-3	many	TRBJ2-2	CASSRRGTQNTGELFF	TGTGCCAGCAGCCGTCGTGGGACACAAAACACCGGGGAGCTGTTTTTT
.	TRBV20-1	many	TRBJ2-1	CSASSHNEQFF	TGCAGTGCTAGCAGCCACAATGAGCAGTTCTTC
.	TRBV6-2/TRBV6-3	.	TRBJ1-1	CASSYSILNSPGESEAFF	TGTGCCAGCAGTTACTCGATTTTAAACTCCCCGGGGGAATCTGAAGCTTTCTTT
TRBD2	TRBV7-2	many	TRBJ2-7	CASTRAVASGVSKAGQYF	TGTGCCAGCACTCGAGCGGTGGCTAGCGGGGTATCGAAAGCCGGGCAGTACTTC
.	TRBV12-3/TRBV12-4	many	TRBJ2-1	CASTLGAGSYNEQFF	TGTGCCAGCACCCTAGGGGCGGGGTCCTACAATGAGCAGTTCTTC
.	TRBV20-1	few	TRBJ2-7	CSALGRARISYEQYF	TGCAGTGCCCTGGGAAGGGCGCGGATTTCCTACGAGCAGTACTTC
.	TRBV5-5	many	TRBJ2-3	CASSAGQSTDTQYF	TGTGCCAGCAGCGCGGGACAGAGCACAGATACGCAGTATTTT
.	TRBV12-3/TRBV12-4	many	TRBJ2-1	CASSLIIGEQFF	TGTGCCAGCAGTTTAATAATTGGAGAGCAGTTCTTC